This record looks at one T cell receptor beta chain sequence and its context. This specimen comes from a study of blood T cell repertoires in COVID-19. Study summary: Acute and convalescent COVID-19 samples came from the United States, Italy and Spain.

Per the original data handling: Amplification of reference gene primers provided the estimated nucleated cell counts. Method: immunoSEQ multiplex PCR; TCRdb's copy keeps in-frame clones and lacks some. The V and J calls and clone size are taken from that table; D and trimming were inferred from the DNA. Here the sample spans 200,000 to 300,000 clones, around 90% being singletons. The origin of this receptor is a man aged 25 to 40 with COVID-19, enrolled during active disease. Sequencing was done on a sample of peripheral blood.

The DNA for the CDR3 is TGTGCCAGCAGCCAAAACAGGGGCGGCGAGCAGTACTTC. The encoded protein is CASSQNRGGEQYF. The rearrangement joins TRBV3-1 (or the pseudogene TRBV3-2) to TRBJ2-7; 7 bases fit TRBD1. The V gene end was trimmed by 2 bases and the J gene end by 6 bases; junction bases not matched to a gene: 4. There are 13 residues in the CDR3. Germline CDR1 and CDR2: LGHDT and YNNKEL (reference sequence).